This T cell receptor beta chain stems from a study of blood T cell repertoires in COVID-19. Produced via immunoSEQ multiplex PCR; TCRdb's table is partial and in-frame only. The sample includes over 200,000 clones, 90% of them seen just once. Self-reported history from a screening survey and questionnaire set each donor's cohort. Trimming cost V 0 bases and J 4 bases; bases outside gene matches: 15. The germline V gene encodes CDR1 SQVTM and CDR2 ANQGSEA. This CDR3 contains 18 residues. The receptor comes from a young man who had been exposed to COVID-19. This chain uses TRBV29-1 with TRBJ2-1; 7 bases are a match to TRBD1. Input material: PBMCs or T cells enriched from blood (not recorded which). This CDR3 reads CSVEDLWTDRSKYNEQFF. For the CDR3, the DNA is TGCAGCGTTGAAGATCTTTGGACGGACAGGTCCAAATACAATGAGCAGTTCTTC.